Listed below are T cell receptor beta chains from one sample, sequenced in a study of early T cells in non-severe SARS-CoV-2 infection. One entry per CDR3 protein, called by TCRdb with MiXCR from the 5' RACE reads. Of some 110,000 distinct CDR3 sequences listed, under 15% are singletons. Input material: whole blood. These TCRs come from an adult who was a healthcare worker with PCR-confirmed SARS-CoV-2 infection or an uninfected control (not recorded which). CDR3s include the opening cysteine and the closing phenylalanine or tryptophan. The D gene is left open where the match is weak. Size is omitted from some rows. Given values are once, few, many or a class for expanded clones.

V gene	D gene	J gene	clone size	CDR3 DNA	CDR3 protein
TRBV11-2	NA	TRBJ1-1	NA	TGTGCCAGCAGCTTTCCTGGACTTTCGAACACTGAAGCTTTCTTT	CASSFPGLSNTEAFF
TRBV6-1	NA	TRBJ1-1	NA	TGTGCCAGCAGACAGGGAGGGGTGACTGAAGCTTTCTTT	CASRQGGVTEAFF
TRBV6-6	NA	TRBJ2-5	few	TGTGCCAGCAAGACTGTAGGAGAGACCCAGTACTTC	CASKTVGETQYF
TRBV7-9	TRBD1	TRBJ1-4	NA	TGTGCCAGCAGCTCGGGACAGGGATTGGAAACTAATGAAAAACTGTTTTTT	CASSSGQGLETNEKLFF
TRBV20-1	NA	TRBJ2-1	few	TGCAGTGCTAGAGATGTCGCCGGTAGATCCGGGAATGAGCAGTTCTTC	CSARDVAGRSGNEQFF
TRBV5-6	NA	TRBJ2-5	many	TGTGCCAGCAGCTTTGGGACGGTGGAAGAGACCCAGTACTTC	CASSFGTVEETQYF
TRBV25-1	NA	TRBJ1-6	NA	TGTGCCAGCAGTGAATTAAGGTTTGAAGGAAATAATTCACCCCTCCACTTT	CASSELRFEGNNSPLHF
TRBV11-2	TRBD2	TRBJ2-5	few	TGTGCCAGCAGCTCCTTCCGTGAGCGAGCGGGGGGGCCCGAGACCCAGTACTTC	CASSSFRERAGGPETQYF
TRBV29-1	TRBD1	TRBJ2-7	NA	TGCAGCGTTGCCGAGGGACAGGAGCAGTACTTC	CSVAEGQEQYF
TRBV7-9	NA	TRBJ1-6	once	TGTGCCAGCAGCTTCACGGGGGATAATTCACCCCTCCACTTT	CASSFTGDNSPLHF
TRBV5-6	NA	TRBJ1-1	NA	TGTGCCAGCAGCTTTTATGACACTGAAGCTTTCTTT	CASSFYDTEAFF
TRBV20-1	NA	TRBJ2-1	few	TGCAGTGCTAGAGATGGCCAAGGGAGGAATTGGGAGCAGTTCTTC	CSARDGQGRNWEQFF
TRBV29-1	NA	TRBJ1-5	NA	TGCAGCGTTGTTGGGCAGGGCGAGAACTGGAATCAGCCCCAGCATTTT	CSVVGQGENWNQPQHF
TRBV12-3/TRBV12-4	NA	TRBJ2-3	few	TGTGCCAGCAGCCGTGCTCCTAGTGGCACAGATACGCAGTATTTT	CASSRAPSGTDTQYF
TRBV2	TRBD1	TRBJ2-7	many	TGTGCCACCGGGAAGGACAGGATTACCTACGAGCAGTACTTC	CATGKDRITYEQYF
TRBV6-6	NA	TRBJ1-2	few	TGTGCCAGCAGTTACCCCATCGAGGGGACGGATGGCTACACCTTC	CASSYPIEGTDGYTF
TRBV30	TRBD2	TRBJ2-3	NA	TGTGCCTGGAGTGTAGGGAGGGAAGATACGCAGTATTTT	CAWSVGREDTQYF
TRBV30	NA	TRBJ1-1	many	TGTGCCTGGAGTGTACAATTAATGAACACTGAAGCTTTCTTT	CAWSVQLMNTEAFF
TRBV4-1	NA	TRBJ2-4	NA	TGCGCCAGCAGCCAAGAGGGGGACGGGGTAACCAAAAACATTCAGTACTTC	CASSQEGDGVTKNIQYF
TRBV5-4	NA	TRBJ1-2	NA	TGTGCCAGCAGCTTGGTCGCGGAAGGGGCCTATGGCTACACCTTC	CASSLVAEGAYGYTF
TRBV3-1	NA	TRBJ2-5	NA	TGTGCCAGCAGCCAAAGTTATAGCGACCGAAGTTACTTC	CASSQSYSDRSYF
TRBV3-1	TRBD2	TRBJ2-1	few	TGTGCCAGCAGCCCATCAGCGGGGGTTCACAATGAGCAGTTCTTC	CASSPSAGVHNEQFF
TRBV5-1	NA	TRBJ2-3	NA	TGCGCCAGCAGCTCCTCCGGGACGCCAGGAGATACGCAGTATTTT	CASSSSGTPGDTQYF
TRBV4-1	NA	TRBJ2-1	many	TGCGCCAGCAGCCTGCTCTTCATCGGAGGGAATGAGCAGTTCTTC	CASSLLFIGGNEQFF
TRBV12-3/TRBV12-4	TRBD2	TRBJ2-5	NA	TGTGCCAGCAGTTTTAGCGGGGGGAACCAAGAGACCCAGTACTTC	CASSFSGGNQETQYF
TRBV2	NA	TRBJ2-5	NA	TGTGCCAGCGGAGGCAGGGGATCTCAAGAGACCCAGTACTTC	CASGGRGSQETQYF
TRBV20-1	TRBD2	TRBJ2-7	NA	TGCAGTGCTAGAGAGGGACTACCATACGAGCAGTACTTC	CSAREGLPYEQYF
TRBV5-5	NA	TRBJ2-7	NA	TGTGCCAGCAGCACCCTTCTACAGGGAAGGGAGCAGTACTTC	CASSTLLQGREQYF
TRBV27	TRBD2	TRBJ2-1	NA	TGTGCCAGCAGTGAGCGGGGGGAAGTTCTCAATGAGCAGTTCTTC	CASSERGEVLNEQFF
TRBV29-1	NA	TRBJ2-1	few	TGCAGCGTTGAGTTCGGGGACTTAGACAATGAGCAGTTCTTC	CSVEFGDLDNEQFF
TRBV19	TRBD1	TRBJ1-4	NA	TGTGCCAGTAGCCCGGACAGGGAGGGTGAAAAACTGTTTTTT	CASSPDREGEKLFF
TRBV20-1	NA	TRBJ2-1	few	TGCAGTGCTAGGAAGGGACTCGCTTTGGAGCAGTTCTTC	CSARKGLALEQFF
TRBV5-8	NA	TRBJ2-1	NA	TGTGCCAGCAGCTTGGGAGGCGGGGGACAACTCAATGAGCAGTTCTTC	CASSLGGGGQLNEQFF
TRBV6-1	TRBD2	TRBJ2-7	few	TGTGCCAGCGGCGGGGGGGTCTCCTACGAGCAGTACTTC	CASGGGVSYEQYF
TRBV12-3/TRBV12-4	NA	TRBJ1-3	NA	TGTGCCAGCAGTTTTGGGGGCGGGGGAAACACCATATATTTT	CASSFGGGGNTIYF
TRBV5-4	TRBD2	TRBJ2-5	few	TGTGTCAGCAGCCATCACACTAGCGACCTGCAAGAGACCCAGTACTTC	CVSSHHTSDLQETQYF
TRBV19	NA	TRBJ1-5	few	TGTGCCAGTACCCTCAGGGGCAGGAGGCCTAGGGGCAATCAGCCCCAGCATTTT	CASTLRGRRPRGNQPQHF
TRBV4-1	NA	TRBJ1-3	few	TGCGCCAGCAGCCAAAGGCCGGAGGACACCATATATTTT	CASSQRPEDTIYF
TRBV14	NA	TRBJ2-1	NA	TGTGCCAGCAGCCCTTCAGGAGGCCATGAGCAGTTCTTC	CASSPSGGHEQFF
TRBV6-2/TRBV6-3	TRBD1	TRBJ2-5	NA	TGTGCCAGTAGACAGGGGGCTTCAGAGACCCAGTACTTC	CASRQGASETQYF
TRBV3-1	TRBD2	TRBJ2-5	NA	TGTGCCAGCAGCCAAGATCGCCTAGCGGGGAAAGAGACCCAGTACTTC	CASSQDRLAGKETQYF
TRBV5-4	TRBD2	TRBJ2-3	NA	TGTGCCAGCAGCCGAACTAGCGGAGGCACAGATACGCAGTATTTT	CASSRTSGGTDTQYF
TRBV3-1	NA	TRBJ2-7	NA	TGTGCCAGCAGCCAAGCACAGGCCTACGAGCAGTACTTC	CASSQAQAYEQYF
TRBV9	TRBD2	TRBJ2-2	NA	TGTGCCAGCAGCGATGCAGGAGGGAGGGCCGGGGAGCTGTTTTTT	CASSDAGGRAGELFF
TRBV5-1	TRBD1	TRBJ2-5	NA	TGCGCCAGCACTACAGGGGAAGAGACCCAGTACTTC	CASTTGEETQYF